The 19 T cell receptor beta chains in this list originate from one sample, sequenced in a study of T cells in women clearing cervical HPV infection. TCRdb's copy holds only in-frame clones and misses some; the assay was immunoSEQ multiplex PCR. Its table lists about 24,000 clones. The specimen sequenced was blood buffy coat. Source of these receptors: a woman between 18 and 69 years old with a cervical HPV16 infection that either progressed to CIN3+ or cleared (not recorded which).

On this clone: The read halts 3 residues ahead of the CDR3 end, with the missing end drawn from the germline J gene. Other DNA sequences within the sample encode an identical CDR3. The J gene is TRBJ2-1, the V gene TRBV7-3; 10 bases are shared with TRBD2. Germline V gene sequence: CDR1 SGHTA, CDR2 FQGTGA. The trim removed 5 bases at V and 7 bases at J, leaving 11 bases unmatched. This CDR3 is built from 16 residues. CDR3 sequence: CASSARGLAGANEQFF. The sequenced CDR3 bases are TGTGCCAGCAGCGCGAGGGGGCTAGCGGGAGCTAATGAG.

A note on this clone: A junction end diverges from the germline sequence, so it may reflect a read error. The CDR3 end falls 3 residues outside the read, so it is completed with the germline J gene. Other DNA sequences in this specimen translate into the identical CDR3. The chain is built from TRBV5-1 and TRBJ1-3, with D maybe TRBD1 (6 bases). Germline CDR1 and CDR2: SGHRS and YFSETQ. The CDR3 is made up of 15 amino acids. The CDR3 bases that were read are TGCGCCAGCAGCTCTTCGACAGGTTCTGGAAACACT. As protein: CASSSSTGSGNT. The entire CDR3 protein is CASSSSTGSGNTIYF.

Concerning this clone itself: The CDR3 end is not reached by the read, which stops 3 residues before it; the germline J gene fills it in. This chain links TRBV11-2 with TRBJ2-1, with 7 bases matching TRBD2. The germline CDR1 and CDR2 sequences are SGHAT and FQNNGV. The length of the CDR3 is 12 residues. V trimming: 10 bases; J trimming: 3 bases; junction bases outside the gene matches: 3. CDR3 bases read: TGTGCCACCACGGGGGGCTACAATGAG. Protein sequence: CATTGGYNE. From start to end, the CDR3 is CATTGGYNEQFF.

To note about this clone: The read terminates 3 residues ahead of where the CDR3 ends, so the germline J gene completes it. The chain employs TRBV6-2 or TRBV6-3 and TRBJ2-1, with 9 bases identical to TRBD1. The CDR3 extends over 14 amino acids. Germline V gene sequence: CDR1 MNHEY, CDR2 SVGEGT. Unmatched junction bases numbered 8, after V lost 6 bases and J lost 8 bases. The CDR3 region is CASSPGTGLDEQFF. Incomplete CDR3 DNA: TGTGCCAGCAGCCCGGGGACAGGGCTTGATGAG.

About this clone itself: The CDR3 end is not reached by the read, which stops 3 residues before it; the germline J gene fills it in. The chain recombines TRBV12-3 or TRBV12-4 with TRBJ1-6; TRBD1 matches 10 bases. The CDR3 is 15 residues long. Unmatched junction bases numbered 5, after V lost 6 bases and J lost 6 bases. CDR3 protein: CASSAGQGSNSPLHF. The sequenced CDR3 bases are TGTGCCAGCAGCGCGGGACAGGGGTCTAATTCACCC.

On this clone: The CDR3 is cut off 3 residues early in the read; its end comes from the germline J gene. The chain combines TRBV19 with TRBJ1-1; tentative D call: TRBD1 (5 bases). The CDR3 extends over 15 amino acids. CDR1 and CDR2 from the germline V gene are LNHDA and SQIVND (reference sequence). V gave up 3 bases and J gave up 3 bases, with 14 bases separating them. CDR3 sequence: CASSILAGLDTEAFF. The covered CDR3 bases are TGTGCCAGTAGTATCCTCGCGGGGCTTGACACTGAA. The variable domain in full, with the rest retrieved from reference TRBV19 and TRBJ1-1, is DGGITQSPKYLFRKEGQNVTLSCEQNLNHDAMYWYRQDPGQGLRLIYYSQIVNDFQKGDIAEGYSVSREKKESFPLTVTSAQKNPTAFYLCASSILAGLDTEAFFGQGTRLTVV.

A word on this clone: The read ends 3 residues shy of where the CDR3 ends; the end is completed using the germline J gene. The V gene is TRBV4-1, the J gene TRBJ2-3, with D possibly matching TRBD2 (6 bases). Germline-derived CDR1 and CDR2 are MGHRA and YSYEKL. This CDR3 contains 13 residues. Trimming took off 4 bases at V and 5 bases at J, with 10 bases between the two ends. The CDR3 reads CASSLAELDTQYF. The part of the CDR3 DNA that was read is TGCGCCAGCAGCCTAGCGGAGCTAGATACG.

In the case of this clone: One junction end disagrees with the germline gene, perhaps due to a read error. Sequencing ends 3 residues short of the CDR3 end; the germline J gene provides the rest. Other DNA sequences within the sample encode an identical CDR3. This chain links TRBV19 with TRBJ1-3; a possible D gene is TRBD1 (6 bases). The CDR3 has 15 amino acids. Germline values: CDR1 LNHDA, CDR2 SQIVND (reference sequence). The CDR3 spells CASSGLQGLGNTIYF. Partial CDR3 DNA: TGTGCCAGTTCCGGATTACAGGGCCTTGGAAACACG.

About this clone itself: Germline and junction disagree at one end, which may indicate a read error. The CDR3 end lies 3 residues beyond the end of the read and is filled in from the germline J gene. The chain uses TRBV7-7 and TRBJ1-2; D is possibly TRBD1 (5 bases). The CDR3 has 15 amino acids. Germline V gene sequence: CDR1 SSHAT, CDR2 FNYEAQ (reference sequence). The DNA read from the CDR3 is TGTGCTAGCAGCCAGGGCCCAGGGAACGAGGGAGGC. It codes for CASSQGPGNEGG. In full, the CDR3 is CASSQGPGNEGGYTF.

In regard to this clone: The read ends 3 residues early relative to the CDR3; the germline J gene fills the gap. The chain is built from TRBV7-9 and TRBJ1-6; TRBD1 matches 7 bases. V dropped 4 bases and J dropped 7; count of bases not matched to a gene: 7. The CDR3 extends over 15 amino acids. Per the germline V gene, CDR1 is SEHNR and CDR2 is FQNEAQ (reference sequence). The CDR3 bases that were read are TGTGCCAGCAGCTATTCCAGGGGGATGAATTCACCC. The encoded protein is CASSYSRGMNSP. The whole CDR3 is CASSYSRGMNSPLHF.

As to this clone: One junction end disagrees with the germline gene, perhaps due to a read error. The read terminates 3 residues ahead of where the CDR3 ends, so the germline J gene completes it. This chain links TRBV20-1 with TRBJ2-3; 9 bases agree with TRBD2. This CDR3 has 13 residues. In germline, CDR1 is DFQATT, CDR2 SNEGSKA (reference sequence). The CDR3 bases that were read are TGCAGTGCTTGGCTAGCGGGGACAGAGACG. Its translation is CSAWLAGTET. The whole CDR3 is CSAWLAGTETQYF.

A remark on this clone: The sequence runs out 3 residues before the end of the CDR3; the remainder is reconstructed from the germline J gene. The chain links TRBV12-3 or TRBV12-4 to TRBJ2-5; the match to TRBD1 covers 10 bases. This CDR3 has 18 residues. Germline trimming cut 3 bases from V and 5 bases from J; bases unmatched to any gene: 15. Here the CDR3 reads CASSLWWGQGMSWETQYF. The sequenced CDR3 bases are TGTGCCAGCAGTTTGTGGTGGGGACAGGGGATGTCTTGGGAGACC.

On this clone: The sequence runs out 3 residues before the end of the CDR3; the remainder is reconstructed from the germline J gene. The chain has TRBV2 and TRBJ1-5; 7 bases agree with TRBD1. Germline CDR1 reads SNHLY; CDR2 reads FYNNEI. The CDR3 extends over 15 amino acids. Losses at the gene ends were 5 bases for V and 1 base for J; bases not matched to a gene: 5. Partial CDR3 DNA: TGTGCCAGCAGTCGAGCGGGACAGAGCAATCAGCCC. This encodes CASSRAGQSNQP. The CDR3 in full is CASSRAGQSNQPQHF.

With respect to this clone: The CDR3 goes on 3 residues after the read ends, and that part is filled in from the germline J gene. The chain employs TRBV30 and TRBJ1-2, with D hard to call. Germline-derived CDR1 and CDR2 are GTSNPN and SVGIG (reference sequence). This CDR3 contains 13 residues. Trimming left V 0 bases short and J 1 base short, with 6 bases between. The CDR3 DNA, read in part, is TGTGCCTGGAGTGTACAGTTTAACTATGGC. Protein: CAWSVQFNYG. The whole CDR3 sequence reads CAWSVQFNYGYTF. The full variable domain, with the rest looked up from reference TRBV30 and TRBJ1-2, is SQTIHQWPATLVQPVGSPLSLECTVEGTSNPNLYWYRQAAGRGLQLLFYSVGIGQISSEVPQNLSASRPQDRQFILSSKKLLLSDSGFYLCAWSVQFNYGYTFGSGTRLTVV.

On this clone: The read gets to within 3 residues of the CDR3 end, and the germline J gene fills in the rest. The gene calls are TRBV4-1 and TRBJ2-7; possibly TRBD2 for D (6 bases). This CDR3 comprises 15 residues. V gave up 5 bases and J gave up 4 bases, with 18 bases separating them. The germline V gene encodes CDR1 MGHRA and CDR2 YSYEKL. The part of the CDR3 DNA that was read is TGCGCCAGCAGCAAGGCGGGACTGGAAATTTACGAG. Protein product: CASSKAGLEIYE. The whole CDR3 sequence is CASSKAGLEIYEQYF.

A word on this clone: The read ends 3 residues shy of where the CDR3 ends; the end is completed using the germline J gene. The chain couples TRBV12-3 or TRBV12-4 to TRBJ1-2; D gene ambiguous. The CDR3 sequence is 12 residues long. Trimming removed 5 bases at V and 7 bases at J, with 11 bases between. CDR3 in amino acids: CASSQLLRGYTF. CDR3 bases read: TGTGCCAGCAGTCAACTGTTACGTGGC.

As regards this clone: The DNA ends 3 residues before the CDR3 does, and the rest of the CDR3 is filled in from the germline J gene. V usage is TRBV30 and J usage is TRBJ2-4; 8 bases agree with TRBD1. Germline V gives CDR1 GTSNPN, CDR2 SVGIG (reference sequence). This CDR3 region has 18 residues. The covered CDR3 bases are TGTGCCTGGAGTGAGTTAAGGACAGGGCGAATCCCTCTCTATGGT. It translates to CAWSELRTGRIPLYG. The entire CDR3 sequence reads CAWSELRTGRIPLYGQYF.

On this clone itself: The CDR3 end lies 3 residues beyond the end of the read and is filled in from the germline J gene. The chain employs TRBV13 and TRBJ2-3; 8 bases fit TRBD1. CDR3 length equals 13 residues. Germline V gene sequence: CDR1 PRHDT, CDR2 FYEKMQ (reference sequence). Trimming at V came to 7 bases and at J to 5 bases, leaving 5 bases not matched to a gene. The sequenced part of the CDR3 DNA is TGTGCCAGCAAAGGACAGGGCGAAGATACG. Its translation is CASKGQGEDT. The entire CDR3 sequence reads CASKGQGEDTQYF.

About this clone itself: The read gets to within 3 residues of the CDR3 end, and the germline J gene fills in the rest. The rearrangement uses TRBV7-9 and TRBJ1-2; D is ambiguous. In germline, CDR1 is SEHNR, CDR2 FQNEAQ (reference sequence). This CDR3 spans 15 amino acids. CDR3 loop: CASSLGLAAFNDYTF. The sequenced CDR3 bases are TGTGCCAGCAGCTTAGGACTAGCGGCCTTTAATGAC.